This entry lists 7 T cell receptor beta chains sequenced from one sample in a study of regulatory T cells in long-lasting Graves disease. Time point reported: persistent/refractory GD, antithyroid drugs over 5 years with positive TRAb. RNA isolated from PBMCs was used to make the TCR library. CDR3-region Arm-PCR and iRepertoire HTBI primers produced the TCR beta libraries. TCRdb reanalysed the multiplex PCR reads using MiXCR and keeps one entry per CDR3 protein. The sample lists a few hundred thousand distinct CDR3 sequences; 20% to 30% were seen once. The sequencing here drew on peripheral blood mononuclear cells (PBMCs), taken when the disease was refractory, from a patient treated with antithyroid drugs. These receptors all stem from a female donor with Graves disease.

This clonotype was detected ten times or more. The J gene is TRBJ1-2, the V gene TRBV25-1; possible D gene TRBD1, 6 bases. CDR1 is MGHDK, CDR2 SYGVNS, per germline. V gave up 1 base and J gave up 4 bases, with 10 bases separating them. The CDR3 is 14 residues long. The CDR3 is CASSESGQLYGYTF. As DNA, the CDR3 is TGTGCCAGCAGTGAATCGGGACAACTCTATGGCTACACCTTC.

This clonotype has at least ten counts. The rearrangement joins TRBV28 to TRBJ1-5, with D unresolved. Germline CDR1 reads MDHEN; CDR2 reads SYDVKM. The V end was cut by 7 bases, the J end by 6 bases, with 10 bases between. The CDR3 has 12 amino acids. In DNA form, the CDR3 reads TGTGCCAGCACCACCGGGGTTCAGCCCCAGCATTTT. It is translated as CASTTGVQPQHF.

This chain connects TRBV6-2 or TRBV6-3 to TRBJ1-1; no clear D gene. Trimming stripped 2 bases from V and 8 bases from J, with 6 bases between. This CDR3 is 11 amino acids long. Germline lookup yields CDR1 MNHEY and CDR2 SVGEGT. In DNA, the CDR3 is TGTGCCAGCAGTTACCCGGAGGAAGCTTTCTTT. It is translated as CASSYPEEAFF.

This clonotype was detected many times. As DNA, the CDR3 is TGTGCCAGCAGTGAGACTAGCGGGAGGGTCACCGGGGAGCTGTTTTTT. It yields the protein CASSETSGRVTGELFF. The gene calls are TRBV2 and TRBJ2-2, with 14 nucleotides matching TRBD2. The germline V gene encodes CDR1 SNHLY and CDR2 FYNNEI. Germline trimming cut 3 bases from V and 4 bases from J; bases unmatched to any gene: 1. This CDR3 has 16 residues.

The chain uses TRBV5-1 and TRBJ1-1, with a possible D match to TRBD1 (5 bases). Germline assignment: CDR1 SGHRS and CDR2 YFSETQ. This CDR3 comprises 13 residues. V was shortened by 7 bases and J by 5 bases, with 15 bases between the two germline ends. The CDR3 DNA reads TGCGCCAGCCGGGGGGGGAATGGGACTGAAGCTTTCTTT. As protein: CASRGGNGTEAFF.

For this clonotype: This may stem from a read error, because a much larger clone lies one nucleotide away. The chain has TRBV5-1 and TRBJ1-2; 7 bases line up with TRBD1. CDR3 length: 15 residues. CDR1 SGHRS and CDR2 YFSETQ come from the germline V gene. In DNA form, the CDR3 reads TGCGTCAGCAGCGTGAGCGGGGACAGAAGCTATGGCTACACCTTC. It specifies CVSSVSGDRSYGYTF.

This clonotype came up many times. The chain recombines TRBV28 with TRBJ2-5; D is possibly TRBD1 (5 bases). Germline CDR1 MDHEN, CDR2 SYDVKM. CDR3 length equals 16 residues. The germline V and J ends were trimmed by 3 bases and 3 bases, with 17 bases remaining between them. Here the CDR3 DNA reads TGTGCCAGCAGTTTTACCCCGGACATGCTCGAAGAGACCCAGTACTTC. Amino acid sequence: CASSFTPDMLEETQYF. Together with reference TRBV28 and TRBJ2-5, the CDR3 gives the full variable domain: DVKVTQSSRYLVKRTGEKVFLECVQDMDHENMFWYRQDPGLGLRLIYFSYDVKMKEKGDIPEGYSVSREKKERFSLILESASTNQTSMYLCASSFTPDMLEETQYFGPGTRLLVL.